These 5 T cell receptor beta chains came from one sample sequenced in a study of blood T cells in healthy people across ages. A J-beta primer mix and a sample-barcoded 5' primer were used in a second PCR of roughly 7 to 12 cycles. TCRdb passed the 5' RACE reads through MiXCR, listing each CDR3 protein once. The repertoire holds approximately 350,000 distinct CDR3 sequences, roughly half seen once, with 45% to 60% in the top ten. The sequenced sample was blood. Receptors originate from a man aged 55 to 70 in good health.

In its sample, this clonotype was seen a few times. The chain uses TRBV5-1 and TRBJ2-5; 7 positions agree with TRBD2. The CDR3 sequence is 15 residues long. V lost 0 bases and J lost 4; bases outside the gene matches: 6. The germline V gene encodes CDR1 SGHRS and CDR2 YFSETQ. CDR3 bases: TGCGCCAGCAGCTTGGAAGGGTCGGGAGGAGAGACCCAGTACTTC. Translation: CASSLEGSGGETQYF.

The chain couples TRBV6-2 or TRBV6-3 to TRBJ2-6, with D possibly TRBD1 on 6 matching bases. V lost 4 bases, J lost 3 bases, and 16 bases lay in between. CDR3 length: 17 residues. Per the germline V gene, CDR1 is MNHEY and CDR2 is SVGEGT. The CDR3 nucleotides read TGTGCCAGCAGTTCAACGTTTTCAGGGGTTGGGGCCAACGTCCTGACTTTC. Encoded protein: CASSSTFSGVGANVLTF.

This chain uses TRBV12-3 or TRBV12-4 with TRBJ2-1, with 12 bases fitting TRBD2. With 7 bases clipped from V and 4 bases from J, the junction kept 8 bases outside the gene matches. The CDR3 spans 16 residues. CDR3 residues: CASTDPGLAGYNEQFF. The CDR3 DNA reads TGTGCCAGCACCGACCCGGGACTAGCGGGTTACAATGAGCAGTTCTTC.

The chain couples TRBV5-4 to TRBJ2-3; 7 bases map to TRBD2. The CDR3 sequence is 16 residues long. Germline V gene data show CDR1 as SGHNT and CDR2 as YYREEE (reference sequence). V lost 0 bases, J lost 0 bases, and 4 bases stayed unmatched. DNA of the CDR3: TGTGCCAGCAGCTTGGCCCTAGCGGTGAGCACAGATACGCAGTATTTT. Its protein is CASSLALAVSTDTQYF.

The gene calls are TRBV15 and TRBJ2-5, with D tentatively TRBD2 (7 bases). The J call may be incorrect, as the DNA end agrees better with TRBJ2-7. This CDR3 is 15 amino acids long. CDR1 and CDR2 from the germline V gene are LNHNV and YYDKDF (reference sequence). The CDR3 DNA reads as TGTGCCACCAGCGGGCGTCGGGGGGCTTTCCCCGAGCAGTACTTC. Translation: CATSGRRGAFPEQYF.